This is a list of T cell receptor beta chains from one sample in a study of blood T cell repertoires in COVID-19. Method: immunoSEQ multiplex PCR; TCRdb's copy keeps in-frame clones and lacks some. The top ten hold 2.2% of the sample, which has more than 200,000 clones, roughly nine tenths seen once. Input material: peripheral blood. The receptors were sampled from a woman in her 50s with acute or convalescent COVID-19. Both conserved end residues are part of each CDR3. The order of the fields is J gene, CDR3 length, clone size, V gene, D gene, CDR3 protein, CDR3 DNA. The D gene is left open where the match is weak. Part of the rows lack a size; the others show once, few, many or a class for expanded clones.

J gene: TRBJ2-3
CDR3 length: 12
clone size: .
V gene: TRBV28
D gene: .
CDR3 protein: CASSLIQDTQYF
CDR3 DNA: TGTGCCAGCAGTTTAATCCAGGATACGCAGTATTTT

J gene: TRBJ2-1
CDR3 length: 14
clone size: .
V gene: TRBV11-2
D gene: TRBD2
CDR3 protein: CASSHGGELGEQFF
CDR3 DNA: TGTGCCAGCAGCCACGGGGGGGAGTTGGGAGAGCAGTTCTTC

J gene: TRBJ2-1
CDR3 length: 14
clone size: .
V gene: TRBV11-3
D gene: .
CDR3 protein: CASSLDGGRNEQFF
CDR3 DNA: TGTGCCAGCAGCTTAGATGGGGGCCGCAATGAGCAGTTCTTC

J gene: TRBJ2-1
CDR3 length: 16
clone size: .
V gene: TRBV3-1/TRBV3-2
D gene: .
CDR3 protein: CASSQGLDSSYNEQFF
CDR3 DNA: TGTGCCAGCAGCCAAGGGTTGGACAGCTCCTACAATGAGCAGTTCTTC

J gene: TRBJ2-1
CDR3 length: 15
clone size: .
V gene: TRBV19
D gene: TRBD1
CDR3 protein: CASSTTGSSYNEQFF
CDR3 DNA: TGTGCCAGTAGTACGACAGGGAGCTCCTACAATGAGCAGTTCTTC

J gene: TRBJ2-1
CDR3 length: 15
clone size: .
V gene: TRBV5-4
D gene: TRBD1
CDR3 protein: CASSSRQGSYNEQFF
CDR3 DNA: TGTGCCAGCAGCTCGCGACAGGGCTCTTACAATGAGCAGTTCTTC

J gene: TRBJ1-3
CDR3 length: 15
clone size: .
V gene: TRBV18
D gene: TRBD1
CDR3 protein: CASSPRTGGGNTIYF
CDR3 DNA: TGTGCCAGCTCACCACGGACAGGGGGTGGAAACACCATATATTTT

J gene: TRBJ2-3
CDR3 length: 15
clone size: .
V gene: TRBV3-1/TRBV3-2
D gene: TRBD2
CDR3 protein: CASSPSGVYTDTQYF
CDR3 DNA: TGTGCCAGCAGCCCGAGCGGGGTTTACACAGATACGCAGTATTTT

J gene: TRBJ1-2
CDR3 length: 13
clone size: .
V gene: TRBV30
D gene: .
CDR3 protein: CAWIGEGVRGYTF
CDR3 DNA: TGTGCCTGGATTGGGGAGGGGGTTAGGGGCTACACCTTC

J gene: TRBJ1-1
CDR3 length: 12
clone size: .
V gene: TRBV29-1
D gene: .
CDR3 protein: CSVGQANTEAFF
CDR3 DNA: TGCAGCGTTGGTCAGGCGAACACTGAAGCTTTCTTT

J gene: TRBJ1-3
CDR3 length: 14
clone size: .
V gene: TRBV27
D gene: .
CDR3 protein: CASSAQGWGNTIYF
CDR3 DNA: TGTGCCAGCAGTGCCCAGGGGTGGGGGAACACCATATATTTT

J gene: TRBJ1-1
CDR3 length: 14
clone size: .
V gene: TRBV10-3
D gene: TRBD1
CDR3 protein: CAIRPATGAPEAFF
CDR3 DNA: TGTGCCATCAGGCCGGCGACAGGGGCCCCTGAAGCTTTCTTT

J gene: TRBJ1-2
CDR3 length: 13
clone size: once
V gene: TRBV25-1
D gene: .
CDR3 protein: CASSVDSPYGYTF
CDR3 DNA: TGTGCCAGCAGTGTTGACAGCCCCTATGGCTACACCTTC